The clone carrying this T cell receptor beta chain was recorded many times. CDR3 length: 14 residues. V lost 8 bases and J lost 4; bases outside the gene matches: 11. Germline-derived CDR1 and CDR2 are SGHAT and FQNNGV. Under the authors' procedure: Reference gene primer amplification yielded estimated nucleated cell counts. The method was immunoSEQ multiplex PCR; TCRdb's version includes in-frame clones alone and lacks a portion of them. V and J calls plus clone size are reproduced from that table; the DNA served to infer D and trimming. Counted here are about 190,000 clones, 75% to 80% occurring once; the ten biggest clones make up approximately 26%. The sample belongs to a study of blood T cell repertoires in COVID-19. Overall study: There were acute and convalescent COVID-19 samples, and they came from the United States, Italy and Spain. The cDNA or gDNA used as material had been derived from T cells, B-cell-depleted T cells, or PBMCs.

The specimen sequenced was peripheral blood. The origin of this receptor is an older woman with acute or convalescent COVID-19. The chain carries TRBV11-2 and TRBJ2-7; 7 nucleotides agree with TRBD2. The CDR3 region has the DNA TGTGCCAGCTCTTCCCGAGCGGGGACTTACGAGCAGTACTTC. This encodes CASSSRAGTYEQYF. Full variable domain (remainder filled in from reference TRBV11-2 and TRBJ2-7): EAGVAQSPRYKIIEKRQSVAFWCNPISGHATLYWYQQILGQGPKLLIQFQNNGVVDDSQLPKDRFSAERLKGVDSTLKIQPAKLEDSAVYLCASSSRAGTYEQYFGPGTRLTVT.